Shown below are 17 T cell receptor beta chains from a single sample sequenced in a study of sequential checkpoint blockade in melanoma. Treatment given: randomized to nivolumab then ipilimumab (arm A) or the reverse (arm B). Using immunoSEQ multiplex PCR, the repertoire was profiled, and TCRdb retains in-frame clones only, with some absent. The sample has 13,000 or so clones; roughly a fifth are singletons. The material sequenced was tumor tissue (inferred from file names), taken from a patient given nivolumab and ipilimumab in sequence. These receptors were obtained from a human donor with melanoma.

The V gene is TRBV12-2, the J gene TRBJ2-1; the table calls TRBD2, which could not be checked here. TRBV12-2 is a known pseudogene. The CDR3 is 15 amino acids. In DNA, the CDR3 is TGTGCCAGTACCCTTCTGGGCGGGGCCTACAATGAGCAGTTCTTC. This translates into CASTLLGGAYNEQFF.

Ten or more counts support this clone. CDR3 DNA sequence: TGTGCCAGCAGCTTGAGGGACAGGGACTATGGCTACACCTTC. Amino acids: CASSLRDRDYGYTF. The genes are TRBV11-3 and TRBJ1-2; 9 nucleotides line up with TRBD1. The V gene end was trimmed by 3 bases and the J gene end by 3 bases; junction bases not matched to a gene: 2. Germline CDR1 is SGHNT and CDR2 is YENEEA. The CDR3 contains 14 residues.

This chain joins TRBV5-1 and TRBJ2-7, with D perhaps matching TRBD1 or TRBD2 (5 bases each). Trimming shortened V by 0 bases and J by 3 bases, and 13 bases separated the two germline ends. Germline CDR1 reads SGHRS; CDR2 reads YFSETQ. The CDR3 runs 15 residues. The CDR3 DNA is TGCGCCAGCAGCTTGGCCGGGACCCATGACTACGAGCAGTACTTC. Translated, it gives CASSLAGTHDYEQYF.

This chain uses TRBV11-3 with TRBJ1-2; D gene unclear. Trimming took 6 bases from V and 0 from J, leaving 17 bases between them. The CDR3 sequence is 16 residues long. Germline values: CDR1 SGHNT, CDR2 YENEEA. CDR3 DNA sequence: TGTGCCAGCAGTCCAAGCCAAAGTAGAGCTAACTATGGCTACACCTTC. Translating gives CASSPSQSRANYGYTF.

The chain joins TRBV7-2 to TRBJ1-1; D unresolved. CDR3 size: 13 residues. The V gene lost 3 bases and the J gene lost 1 base, with 6 bases spanning the gap. Germline V gives CDR1 SGHTA, CDR2 FQGNSA. CDR3 DNA sequence: TGTGCCAGCAGCTTTACTCGGAACACTGAAGCTTTCTTT. This codes for CASSFTRNTEAFF.

This clone was seen at least ten times. The chain is built from TRBV11-3 and TRBJ2-7; 9 nucleotides match TRBD1. The CDR3 runs to 16 residues. V trimming: 3 bases; J trimming: 1 base; junction bases outside the gene matches: 7. Per the germline V gene, CDR1 is SGHNT and CDR2 is YENEEA. CDR3 bases: TGTGCCAGCAGCTTGGGGCCGGGACAGGGATCCTACGAGCAGTACTTC. It yields the protein CASSLGPGQGSYEQYF.

This chain joins TRBV29-1 and TRBJ2-3, with D perhaps matching TRBD1 (6 bases). The germline V and J ends were trimmed by 0 bases and 6 bases, with 13 bases remaining between them. This CDR3 spans 14 amino acids. Germline CDR1 reads SQVTM; CDR2 reads ANQGSEA. The CDR3 sequence is CSVEDPRGEDTQYF. The DNA of the CDR3 is TGCAGCGTTGAAGACCCCAGGGGTGAGGATACGCAGTATTTT.

This clone was observed a few times. The chain recombines TRBV6-8 with TRBJ2-2; D tentatively reads TRBD1 or TRBD2 (7 bases each). This CDR3 comprises 16 residues. V shed 6 bases and J shed 0 bases, with 14 bases lying between them. Looked up from germline, CDR1 is MNHGY and CDR2 is SAAAGT. CDR3 amino acids: CASRPSGTANTGELFF. CDR3 bases: TGTGCCAGCAGACCGAGCGGGACAGCGAACACCGGGGAGCTGTTTTTT.

The chain uses TRBV18 and TRBJ2-5; D possibly corresponds to TRBD1 (6 bases). The length of the CDR3 is 14 residues. The V and J ends lost 1 base and 5 bases respectively, with 11 bases between them. The V gene's germline CDR1 is KGHSH and CDR2 LQKENI. The CDR3, as DNA: TGTGCCAGCTCACCACTTAGGACAGTGGAGACCCAGTACTTC. Protein sequence: CASSPLRTVETQYF.

This clone showed up just a few times. CDR3 sequence reads: CASSIGANWAFF. The CDR3 DNA is TGTGCCAGTAGTATTGGTGCAAACTGGGCTTTCTTT. This chain links TRBV19 with TRBJ1-1, with no clear D. CDR1 LNHDA and CDR2 SQIVND come from the germline V gene (reference sequence). The CDR3 sequence is 12 residues long. V gave up 3 bases and J gave up 11 bases, with 13 bases separating them.

This clone was counted only a few times. The rearrangement links TRBV15 to TRBJ2-7; no firm D call. Trimming took off 0 bases at V and 1 base at J, with 10 bases between the two ends. Per germline, CDR1 LNHNV and CDR2 YYDKDF (reference sequence). This CDR3 spans 15 amino acids. CDR3 protein: CATSRDYQVSYEQYF. CDR3 in DNA: TGTGCCACCAGCAGAGATTACCAAGTGTCCTACGAGCAGTACTTC.

The genes are TRBV6-8 and TRBJ1-3, with D hard to call. Germline V lookup: CDR1 MNHGY, CDR2 SAAAGT. Trimming cost V 6 bases and J 0 bases, with 15 bases left between them. The CDR3 extends over 16 amino acids. CDR3 sequence: CASSYGSQPSGNTIYF. CDR3 DNA: TGTGCCAGCAGCTACGGGTCCCAACCCTCTGGAAACACCATATATTTT.

This rearrangement joins TRBV19 to TRBJ1-3; 7 bases are shared with TRBD1. This CDR3 is 15 amino acids long. In germline, CDR1 is LNHDA, CDR2 SQIVND (reference sequence). Germline trimming cut 7 bases from V and 0 bases from J; bases unmatched to any gene: 6. The DNA of the CDR3 is TGTGCCAGTATGGACAGGTCCCTCTCTGGAAACACCATATATTTT. This translates into CASMDRSLSGNTIYF.

The V gene is TRBV6-8, the J gene TRBJ2-2; 9 nucleotides align to TRBD2. The J segment lost 5 bases and the V segment lost 3 bases, leaving 7 bases of the junction unmatched. CDR3 length equals 16 residues. Germline V gene data show CDR1 as MNHGY and CDR2 as SAAAGT. The CDR3 loop is CASSYMASGTTGELFF. CDR3 DNA: TGTGCCAGCAGTTATATGGCTAGCGGGACTACCGGGGAGCTGTTTTTT.

The rearrangement uses TRBV6-8 and TRBJ2-2; D not resolved. Germline-derived CDR1 and CDR2 are MNHGY and SAAAGT. The CDR3 contains 15 residues. V dropped 6 bases and J dropped 5 bases, with 16 bases sitting between them. CDR3 in amino acids: CASRPWAEKTGELFF. The CDR3 DNA follows: TGTGCCAGCAGGCCCTGGGCGGAAAAAACCGGGGAGCTGTTTTTT.

This clone was seen a handful of times. V is TRBV28 and J is TRBJ2-7; D gene ambiguous. The V and J ends lost 1 base and 10 bases respectively, with 14 bases between them. Germline V gene data show CDR1 as MDHEN and CDR2 as SYDVKM. The CDR3 totals 13 residues. The CDR3 nucleotides are TGTGCCAGCAGTTTATTTCGCCGCTCTTACCAGTACTTC. Protein product: CASSLFRRSYQYF.

The CDR3 DNA sequence: TGTGCCAGCAGCCCTTTTAGCGGGGCGTTTTACAATGAGCAGTTCTTC. This encodes CASSPFSGAFYNEQFF. J is TRBJ2-1 and V is TRBV14; 8 bases line up with TRBD2. The CDR3 covers 16 residues. Germline lookup yields CDR1 SGHDN and CDR2 FVKESK. The ends lost 4 bases at V and 4 bases at J; junction bases unmatched: 9.